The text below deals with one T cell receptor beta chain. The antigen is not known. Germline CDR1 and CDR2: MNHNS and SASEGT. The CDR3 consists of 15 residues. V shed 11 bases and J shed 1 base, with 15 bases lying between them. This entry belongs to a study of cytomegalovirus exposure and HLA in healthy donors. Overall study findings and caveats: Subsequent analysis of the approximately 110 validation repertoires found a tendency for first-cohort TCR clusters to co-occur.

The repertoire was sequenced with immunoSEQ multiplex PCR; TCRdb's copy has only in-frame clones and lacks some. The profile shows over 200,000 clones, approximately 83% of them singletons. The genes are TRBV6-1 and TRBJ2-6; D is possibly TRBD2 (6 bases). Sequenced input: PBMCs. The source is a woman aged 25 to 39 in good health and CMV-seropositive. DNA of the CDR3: TGTGCCCACCAAGAACGGGGGTCTGGGGCCAACGTCCTGACTTTC. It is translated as CAHQERGSGANVLTF.